This TCR beta chain derives from a study of cytomegalovirus exposure and HLA in healthy donors. The overall study: Per a later analysis, the roughly 690 first-cohort and 120 or so validation repertoires shared one platform. Regarding the study as a whole: Three chains tied to CMV proved CMV antigen-specific in vitro.

Germline V gene lookup returns CDR1 GTSNPN and CDR2 SVGIG (reference sequence). Trimming shortened V by 1 base and J by 0 bases, and 9 bases separated the two germline ends. The length of the CDR3 is 15 residues. The method was immunoSEQ multiplex PCR; TCRdb's version includes in-frame clones alone and lacks a portion of them. Found here are over 50,000 clones, around 92% of them singletons; the top ten hold about 5%. A remark on this clone: What it binds is unknown.

The TCR was taken from a man younger than 30 in good health and CMV-seropositive. Specimen: PBMCs. V and J are TRBV30 and TRBJ2-2, with D perhaps matching TRBD2 (6 bases). The CDR3 is CAWSAGVANTGELFF. CDR3 sequence (DNA): TGTGCCTGGAGTGCGGGAGTTGCGAACACCGGGGAGCTGTTTTTT.